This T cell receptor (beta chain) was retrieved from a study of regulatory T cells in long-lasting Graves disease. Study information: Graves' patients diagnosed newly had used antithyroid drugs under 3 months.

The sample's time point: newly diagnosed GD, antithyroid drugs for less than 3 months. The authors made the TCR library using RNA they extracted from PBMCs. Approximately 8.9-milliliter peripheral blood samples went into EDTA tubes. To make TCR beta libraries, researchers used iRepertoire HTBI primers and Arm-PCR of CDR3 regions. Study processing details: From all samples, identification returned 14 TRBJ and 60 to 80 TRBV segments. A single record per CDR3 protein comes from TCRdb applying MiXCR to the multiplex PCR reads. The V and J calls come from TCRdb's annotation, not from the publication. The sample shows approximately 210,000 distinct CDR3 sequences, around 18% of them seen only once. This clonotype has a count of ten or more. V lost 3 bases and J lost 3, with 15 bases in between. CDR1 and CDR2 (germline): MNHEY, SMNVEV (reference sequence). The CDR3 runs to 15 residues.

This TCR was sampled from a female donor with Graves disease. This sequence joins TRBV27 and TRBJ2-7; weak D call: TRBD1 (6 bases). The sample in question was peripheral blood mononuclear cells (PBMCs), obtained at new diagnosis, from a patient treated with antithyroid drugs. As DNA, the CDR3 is TGTGCCAGCAGTTTTCGCGAGGGGGTTTTCTACGAGCAGTACTTC. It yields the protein CASSFREGVFYEQYF.